This entry lists 29 T cell receptor beta chains sequenced from one sample in a study of blood T cells in healthy people across ages (dated by TCRdb to the mid-2010s). Libraries came from 5' RACE. These reads were obtained on an Illumina HiSeq 2500. A second roughly 6 to 12 cycle PCR used a sample-barcoded 5' primer and a J-beta primer mix. TCRdb reanalyzed the raw reads on its own, using fastp at Q25 for trimming and MiXCR for clone calling, and kept in-frame beta chains. Under each unique CDR3 protein, matching rows form one entry showing the most common genes and DNA. This sample comprises about 580,000 distinct CDR3 sequences, more than 45% of them detected only once. Clones ranked in the top ten supply 20% to 25% of the sample. The material sequenced was blood. The receptors derive from a man at least 80 years old in good health.

This clonotype was found a few times. A much larger clone sits a single nucleotide away, making a read error possible. The CDR3 loop is CASSYGAGVNSEAFF. In nucleotides, the CDR3 is TGTGCCAGCAGTTACGGTGCGGGGGTGAACTCTGAAGCTTTCTTT. The rearrangement uses TRBV6-5 and TRBJ1-1; D might be TRBD1 (5 bases). Germline V gene lookup returns CDR1 MNHEY and CDR2 SVGAGI. The CDR3 runs to 15 residues.

J is TRBJ2-3 and V is TRBV6-5; a weak D match, TRBD2 (5 bases). The germline CDR1 and CDR2 sequences are MNHEY and SVGAGI. Trimming removed 8 bases from V and 0 bases from J, with 15 bases in between. The CDR3 spans 15 residues. CDR3 sequence (DNA): TGTGCCAGCCTTCCCATAGGAGGTAGCACAGATACGCAGTATTTT. It yields the protein CASLPIGGSTDTQYF.

This sequence joins TRBV20-1 and TRBJ2-7; D not certain. Deletions cut 5 bases from V and 0 bases from J, with 20 bases between. Germline V CDR1 and CDR2: DFQATT, SNEGSKA (reference sequence). The CDR3 contains 16 residues. CDR3 in amino acids: CSALALPPTSSYEQYF. Here the CDR3 DNA reads TGCAGTGCTCTTGCTCTGCCCCCCACAAGCTCCTACGAGCAGTACTTC.

The rearrangement uses TRBV20-1 and TRBJ2-5, with 8 nucleotides matching TRBD2. In germline, CDR1 is DFQATT, CDR2 SNEGSKA (reference sequence). The trim removed 5 bases at V and 1 base at J, leaving 12 bases unmatched. The CDR3 totals 16 residues. CDR3 protein: CSARTSRGGVQETQYF. The CDR3 nucleotides read TGCAGTGCTCGAACATCCCGGGGGGGCGTCCAAGAGACCCAGTACTTC.

The chain is built from TRBV6-2 or TRBV6-3 and TRBJ2-6, with D possibly matching TRBD1 (6 bases). Germline CDR1 MNHEY, CDR2 SVGEGT. The CDR3 has 15 residues. V lost 5 bases and J lost 2, with 10 bases in between. The CDR3 reads CASSGRGTGANVLTF. The CDR3 bases are TGTGCCAGCAGTGGCAGGGGTACTGGGGCCAACGTCCTGACTTTC.

The chain combines TRBV7-9 with TRBJ2-2, with a possible D match to TRBD1 (5 bases). CDR1 SEHNR and CDR2 FQNEAQ come from the germline V gene (reference sequence). The CDR3 has 15 residues. Trimming pared 2 bases from V and 6 bases from J, leaving 13 bases between. DNA for the CDR3: TGTGCCAGCAGCTTAAGGGCACCAGGGCCCGGGGAGCTGTTTTTT. This translates into CASSLRAPGPGELFF.

The chain joins TRBV20-1 to TRBJ2-3; 10 bases fit TRBD2. This CDR3 is 15 amino acids long. The V gene's germline CDR1 is DFQATT and CDR2 SNEGSKA (reference sequence). Unmatched junction bases numbered 5, after V lost 1 base and J lost 4 bases. The CDR3 protein is CSARASGGAADTQYF. Here the CDR3 DNA reads TGCAGTGCTAGAGCGAGCGGGGGGGCGGCAGATACGCAGTATTTT.

The table lists this clonotype with many counts. The chain carries TRBV12-3 or TRBV12-4 and TRBJ2-5; 7 bases line up with TRBD2. V shed 6 bases and J 2 bases; nucleotides not matched to a gene: 9. The length of the CDR3 is 15 residues. CDR3 loop: CASSNGLVWQETQYF. In DNA form, the CDR3 reads TGTGCCAGCAGCAACGGACTAGTATGGCAAGAGACCCAGTACTTC.

Remarks on this clonotype: A read error may explain this, as a much larger clone is one base away. The chain joins TRBV6-6 to TRBJ2-3; TRBD2 aligns across 9 bases. The V gene's germline CDR1 is MNHNY and CDR2 SVGAGI (reference sequence). With V trimmed by 2 bases and J by 3 bases, 3 bases remained unmatched. The CDR3 is 15 amino acids. The CDR3 is CASSYASGTTDTQYF. CDR3 DNA: TGTGCCAGCAGTTACGCTAGCGGGACGACAGATACGCAGTATTTT.

This chain connects TRBV20-1 to TRBJ2-1, with TRBD2 identical over 8 bases. Per the germline V gene, CDR1 is DFQATT and CDR2 is SNEGSKA (reference sequence). The CDR3 totals 15 residues. The junction had 15 bases not matched to a gene; V was cut back by 5 bases and J by 9 bases. CDR3: CSASSGTRTVSEQFF. CDR3 sequence (DNA): TGCAGTGCTTCGTCCGGGACTAGAACTGTCAGTGAGCAGTTCTTC.

The genes are TRBV7-9 and TRBJ2-5, with 7 bases fitting TRBD2. The J call could be wrong; TRBJ2-7 is a better fit for the DNA end. This CDR3 comprises 13 residues. CDR1 and CDR2 from the germline V gene are SEHNR and FQNEAQ (reference sequence). CDR3 in amino acids: CASSFGLGPEQYF. The CDR3 DNA reads as TGTGCCAGCAGCTTTGGACTAGGCCCCGAGCAGTACTTC.

V and J are TRBV30 and TRBJ2-5; D not certain. Near its end, the DNA agrees better with TRBJ2-7, so the J call may be wrong. The CDR3 extends over 11 amino acids. Germline CDR1 reads GTSNPN; CDR2 reads SVGIG (reference sequence). Written as DNA, the CDR3 is TGTGCCTGGAGTGTAGACCACGAGCAGTACTTC. Protein: CAWSVDHEQYF.

This clonotype turned up a few times. The chain employs TRBV4-2 and TRBJ2-2, with D unclear. V was pared by 0 bases and J by 1 base, with 9 bases between. The CDR3 covers 16 residues. Germline CDR1 is LGHNA and CDR2 is YNFKEQ. The chain's CDR3 is CASSQERALNTGELFF. The CDR3 bases are TGTGCCAGCAGCCAAGAACGAGCGCTGAACACCGGGGAGCTGTTTTTT.

A few counts support this clonotype. This chain connects TRBV15 to TRBJ1-5; TRBD1 matches 7 bases. The CDR3 has 14 amino acids. Germline lookup yields CDR1 LNHNV and CDR2 YYDKDF (reference sequence). V trimming: 5 bases; J trimming: 4 bases; junction bases outside the gene matches: 5. This chain's CDR3 is CATSPGTANQPQHF. In DNA, the CDR3 is TGTGCCACCAGCCCTGGGACAGCAAATCAGCCCCAGCATTTT. The variable domain in full, completed from reference TRBV15 and TRBJ1-5, reads DAMVIQNPRYQVTQFGKPVTLSCSQTLNHNVMYWYQQKSSQAPKLLFHYYDKDFNNEADTPDNFQSRRPNTSFCFLDIRSPGLGDTAMYLCATSPGTANQPQHFGDGTRLSIL.

The chain combines TRBV5-1 with TRBJ2-5; 10 positions agree with TRBD1. V lost 1 base, J lost 4 bases, and 7 bases stayed unmatched. The CDR3 is 16 residues long. Germline lookup yields CDR1 SGHRS and CDR2 YFSETQ. CDR3 sequence: CASSLTRQGARETQYF. The CDR3 DNA sequence: TGCGCCAGCAGCTTGACCCGACAGGGGGCGAGAGAGACCCAGTACTTC.

This clonotype was seen more than once but under ten times. The chain uses TRBV5-1 and TRBJ2-1; no definite D call. V lost 0 bases, J lost 0 bases, and 10 bases lay in between. This CDR3 is built from 16 residues. Germline V CDR1 and CDR2: SGHRS, YFSETQ. In DNA form, the CDR3 reads TGCGCCAGCAGCTTGGTGTTTGGTAGCTCCTACAATGAGCAGTTCTTC. Translated, it gives CASSLVFGSSYNEQFF.

This clonotype was seen a few times. The rearrangement uses TRBV6-2 or TRBV6-3 and TRBJ2-3; 7 nucleotides align to TRBD1. The germline CDR1 and CDR2 sequences are MNHEY and SVGEGT. This CDR3 has 15 amino acids. V shed 1 base and J 2 bases; nucleotides not matched to a gene: 3. The CDR3 region is CASSYWDRVTDTQYF. DNA of the CDR3: TGTGCCAGCAGTTACTGGGACAGAGTCACAGATACGCAGTATTTT.

The V call is TRBV3-1, the J call TRBJ1-1, with no clear D. Trimming cost V 1 base and J 8 bases, with 8 bases left between them. Germline CDR1 and CDR2: LGHDT and YNNKEL (reference sequence). This CDR3 spans 12 amino acids. CDR3 DNA sequence: TGTGCCAGCAGCCAAGGAGGCAGGGAAGCTTTCTTT. It codes for CASSQGGREAFF.

In regard to this clonotype: An end of the junction differs from the germline gene, which may be a read error. CDR3 sequence (DNA): TGTGCCAACAGCCCCCCCGTCCGGGTGTCTATCAATGAGCAGTTCTTC. Translating it yields CANSPPVRVSINEQFF. The J gene is TRBJ2-1, the V gene TRBV7-9; no firm D call. Germline V CDR1 and CDR2: SEHNR, FQNEAQ (reference sequence). This CDR3 contains 16 residues.

A remark on this clonotype: Compared with germline, one end of the junction differs, possibly owing to a read error. The chain has TRBV5-1 and TRBJ1-2; 7 bases are a match to TRBD1. The CDR3 length is 14 residues. Germline values: CDR1 SGHRS, CDR2 YFSETQ. The CDR3 protein is CASSLDRPNYGYTF. CDR3 DNA sequence: TGTGCCAGCAGTTTGGACAGGCCTAACTATGGCTACACCTTC.

The chain joins TRBV5-6 to TRBJ1-4; no clear D. CDR3 length equals 15 residues. The ends were cut back, 0 bases at V and 0 bases at J, with 6 bases in the middle. Germline CDR1 is SGHDT and CDR2 is YYEEEE. The CDR3 loop is CASSLDQTTNEKLFF. The CDR3 DNA sequence: TGTGCCAGCAGCTTGGACCAAACAACTAATGAAAAACTGTTTTTT. Using reference TRBV5-6 and TRBJ1-4 for the parts outside the CDR3, the full variable domain is DAGVTQSPTHLIKTRGQQVTLRCSPKSGHDTVSWYQQALGQGPQFIFQYYEEEERQRGNFPDRFSGHQFPNYSSELNVNALLLGDSALYLCASSLDQTTNEKLFFGSGTQLSVL.

This clonotype came up many times. The chain uses TRBV6-5 and TRBJ2-5; 7 bases fit TRBD2. Germline V gene sequence: CDR1 MNHEY, CDR2 SVGAGI. CDR3 size: 13 residues. With 5 bases clipped from V and 7 bases from J, the junction kept 7 bases outside the gene matches. Here the CDR3 DNA reads TGTGCCAGCAGTCTTCGACTAGCTTGGACCCAGTACTTC. Protein sequence: CASSLRLAWTQYF.

The sample holds a few counts of this clonotype. The chain has TRBV9 and TRBJ1-4; perhaps TRBD1 as D (6 bases). V lost 2 bases and J 8 bases, leaving 13 bases between the germline ends. Germline V CDR1 and CDR2: SGDLS, YYNGEE. This CDR3 is 14 amino acids long. CDR3 DNA sequence: TGTGCCAGCAGCGTGGAAATACAGGGAGAAAAACTGTTTTTT. This translates into CASSVEIQGEKLFF.

This clonotype came up a few times. This chain connects TRBV20-1 to TRBJ2-1, with a weak D call TRBD2 (6 bases). Trimming stripped 2 bases from V and 8 bases from J, with 7 bases between. The CDR3 sequence is 11 residues long. Germline V gene data show CDR1 as DFQATT and CDR2 as SNEGSKA (reference sequence). The CDR3 here is CSARREDEQFF. For the CDR3, the DNA is TGCAGTGCTAGAAGGGAGGATGAGCAGTTCTTC.

This clonotype occurred many times. The chain combines TRBV6-5 with TRBJ2-4; D ambiguous. CDR1 and CDR2 from the germline V gene are MNHEY and SVGAGI. The CDR3 totals 14 residues. V gave up 2 bases and J gave up 0 bases, with 5 bases separating them. CDR3 bases: TGTGCCAGCAGTTACCTGGGAGCCAAAAACATTCAGTACTTC. It yields the protein CASSYLGAKNIQYF.

This chain uses TRBV3-1 with TRBJ2-5, with D perhaps given as TRBD1 or TRBD2 (5 bases each). Germline CDR1 and CDR2: LGHDT and YNNKEL (reference sequence). The CDR3 has 12 amino acids. V lost 4 bases to trimming and J lost 11 bases, with 14 bases between them. In DNA, the CDR3 is TGTGCCAGCAGCCTCACCCGGGACCAGCAGTACTTC. Its translation: CASSLTRDQQYF.

This clonotype was detected a few times. This CDR3 reads CASSQDVGGQYF. The CDR3 DNA is TGTGCCAGCAGCCAAGATGTCGGCGGACAGTACTTC. The V gene is TRBV3-1, the J gene TRBJ2-5, with D unclear. The CDR3 sequence is 12 residues long. From germline, CDR1 is LGHDT and CDR2 YNNKEL (reference sequence). Trimming shortened V by 0 bases and J by 11 bases, and 10 bases separated the two germline ends.

This chain joins TRBV28 and TRBJ2-2; D gene ambiguous. This CDR3 is built from 17 residues. Germline V CDR1 and CDR2: MDHEN, SYDVKM. The V gene lost 7 bases and the J gene lost 4 bases, with 22 bases spanning the gap. Written as DNA, the CDR3 is TGTGCCAGCATCAAAGACACGAACAGTTTTACCACCGGGGAGCTGTTTTTT. Its protein is CASIKDTNSFTTGELFF.

This clonotype was recorded many times. The rearrangement uses TRBV6-5 and TRBJ2-7; a possible D gene is TRBD1 (6 bases). The germline V gene has CDR1 MNHEY and CDR2 SVGAGI. V lost 2 bases, J lost 3 bases, and 29 bases lay in between. This CDR3 region has 20 residues. The CDR3 DNA sequence: TGTGCCAGCAGTTACCGAGTCTTATTCCCGGACAGCCGTATTGTCTACGAGCAGTACTTC. This codes for CASSYRVLFPDSRIVYEQYF.